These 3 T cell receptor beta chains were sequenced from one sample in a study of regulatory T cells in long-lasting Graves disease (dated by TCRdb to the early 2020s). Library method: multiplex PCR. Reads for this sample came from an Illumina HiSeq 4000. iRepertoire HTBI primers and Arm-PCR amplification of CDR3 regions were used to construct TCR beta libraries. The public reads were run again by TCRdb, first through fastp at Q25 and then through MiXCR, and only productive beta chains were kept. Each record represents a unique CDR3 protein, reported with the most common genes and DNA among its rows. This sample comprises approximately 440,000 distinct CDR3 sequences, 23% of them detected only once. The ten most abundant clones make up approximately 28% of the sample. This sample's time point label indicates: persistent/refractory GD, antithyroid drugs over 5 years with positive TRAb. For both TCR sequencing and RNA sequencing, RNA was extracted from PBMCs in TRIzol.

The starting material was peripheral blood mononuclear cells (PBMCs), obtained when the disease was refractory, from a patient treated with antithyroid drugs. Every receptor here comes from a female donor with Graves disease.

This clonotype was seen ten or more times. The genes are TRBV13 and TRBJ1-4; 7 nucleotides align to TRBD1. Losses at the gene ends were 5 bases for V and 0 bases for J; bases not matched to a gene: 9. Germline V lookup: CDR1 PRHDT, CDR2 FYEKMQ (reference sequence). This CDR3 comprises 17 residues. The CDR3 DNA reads TGTGCCAGCAGCGCCCCGGGACAGCCCGCAACTAATGAAAAACTGTTTTTT. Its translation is CASSAPGQPATNEKLFF. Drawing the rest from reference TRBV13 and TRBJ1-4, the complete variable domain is AAGVIQSPRHLIKEKRETATLKCYPIPRHDTVYWYQQGPGQDPQFLISFYEKMQSDKGSIPDRFSAQQFSDYHSELNMSSLELGDSALYFCASSAPGQPATNEKLFFGSGTQLSVL.

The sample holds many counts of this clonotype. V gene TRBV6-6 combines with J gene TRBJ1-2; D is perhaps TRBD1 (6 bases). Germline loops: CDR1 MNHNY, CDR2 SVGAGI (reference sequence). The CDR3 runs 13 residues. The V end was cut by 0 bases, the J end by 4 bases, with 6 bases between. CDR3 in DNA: TGTGCCAGCAGTTACTCGACAGGCTATGGCTACACCTTC. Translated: CASSYSTGYGYTF.

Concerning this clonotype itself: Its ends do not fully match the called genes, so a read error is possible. The CDR3 DNA sequence: TGTGCCGGCAGTAAAGCCGGGACTAGCGGGTTTACCTACGAGCAGTACTTC. Amino acid sequence: CAGSKAGTSGFTYEQYF. This chain uses TRBV7-8 with TRBJ2-7, with 12 bases aligning to TRBD2. Germline assignment: CDR1 SGHVS and CDR2 FQNEAQ. The CDR3 length is 17 residues.